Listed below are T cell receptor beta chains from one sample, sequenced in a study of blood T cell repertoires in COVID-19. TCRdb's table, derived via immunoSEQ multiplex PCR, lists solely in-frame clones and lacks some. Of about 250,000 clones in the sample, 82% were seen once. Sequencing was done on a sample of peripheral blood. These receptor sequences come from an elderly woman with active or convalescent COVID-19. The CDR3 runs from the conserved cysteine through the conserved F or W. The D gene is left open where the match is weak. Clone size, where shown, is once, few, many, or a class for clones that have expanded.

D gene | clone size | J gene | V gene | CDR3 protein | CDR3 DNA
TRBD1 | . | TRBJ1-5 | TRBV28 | CASSSGTGHQPQHF | TGTGCCAGCAGTTCCGGGACAGGCCATCAGCCCCAGCATTTT
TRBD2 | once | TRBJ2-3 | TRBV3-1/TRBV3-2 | CASSHQRGAAPDTQYF | TGTGCCAGCAGCCACCAGCGGGGGGCCGCTCCAGATACGCAGTATTTT
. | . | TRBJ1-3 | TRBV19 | CASSIRTVSGNTIYF | TGTGCCAGTAGTATAAGGACTGTCTCTGGAAACACCATATATTTT
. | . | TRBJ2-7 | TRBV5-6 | CASSYRVYEQYF | TGTGCCAGCAGCTACCGGGTGTACGAGCAGTACTTC
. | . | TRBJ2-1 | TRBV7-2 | CASSSSPGTSLVNEQFF | TGTGCCAGCAGCTCCTCCCCCGGAACTAGCCTTGTCAATGAGCAGTTCTTC
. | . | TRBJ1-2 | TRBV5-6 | CASSLIGRANYGYTF | TGTGCCAGCAGCTTGATTGGGAGAGCTAACTATGGCTACACCTTC
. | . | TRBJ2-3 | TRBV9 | CASSPSRDTQYF | TGTGCCAGCAGCCCCTCGAGGGATACGCAGTATTTT
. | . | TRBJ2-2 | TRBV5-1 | CASSPGHGGLVTGELFF | TGCGCCAGCAGCCCCGGGCATGGGGGACTGGTTACCGGGGAGCTGTTTTTT
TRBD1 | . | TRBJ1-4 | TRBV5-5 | CASSRGPIGEKLFF | TGTGCCAGTAGCAGGGGGCCGATAGGGGAAAAACTGTTTTTT
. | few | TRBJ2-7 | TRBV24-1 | CATSGIPGQRGQYF | TGTGCCACCAGTGGTATCCCCGGACAGAGAGGGCAGTACTTC
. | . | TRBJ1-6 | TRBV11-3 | CASFLRAGRGDSPLHF | TGTGCCAGTTTCCTGAGGGCGGGTCGGGGAGATTCACCCCTCCACTTT
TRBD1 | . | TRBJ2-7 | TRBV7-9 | CASSLGQGTYEQYF | TGTGCCAGCAGCTTAGGACAGGGGACCTACGAGCAGTACTTC
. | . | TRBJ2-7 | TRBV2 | CASSLHLRSLYEQYF | TGTGCCAGCAGCTTACATCTACGGAGTCTCTACGAGCAGTACTTC
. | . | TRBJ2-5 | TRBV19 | CASSSSRGREETQYF | TGTGCCAGTAGTAGCAGTCGAGGCAGAGAAGAGACCCAGTACTTC
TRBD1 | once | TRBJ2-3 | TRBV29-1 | CSVRTGRGTDTQYF | TGCAGCGTTCGGACAGGGCGGGGCACAGATACGCAGTATTTT
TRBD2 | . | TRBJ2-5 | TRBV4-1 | CASSTGTSTGTQYF | TGCGCCAGCAGCACCGGGACTAGTACAGGGACCCAGTACTTC
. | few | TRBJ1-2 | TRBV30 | CAWTQTNYGYTF | TGTGCCTGGACCCAGACTAACTATGGCTACACCTTC
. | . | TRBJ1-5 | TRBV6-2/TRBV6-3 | CASSLHRVGNQPQHF | TGTGCCAGCAGTCTTCACAGGGTTGGCAATCAGCCCCAGCATTTT
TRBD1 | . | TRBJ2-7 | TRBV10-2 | CASSDGTGAVEQYF | TGCGCCAGCAGTGACGGGACAGGGGCAGTCGAGCAGTACTTC
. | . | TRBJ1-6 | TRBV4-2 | CASSPPGNSPLHF | TGTGCCAGCAGCCCCCCGGGTAATTCACCCCTCCACTTT
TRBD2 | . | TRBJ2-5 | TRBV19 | CASSIGGGAWETQYF | TGTGCCAGTAGTATTGGCGGGGGGGCCTGGGAGACCCAGTACTTC
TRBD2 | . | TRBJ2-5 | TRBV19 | CASSPGLAEQETQYF | TGTGCCAGTAGCCCGGGACTAGCGGAACAAGAGACCCAGTACTTC
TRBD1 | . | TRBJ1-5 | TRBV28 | CASTPRTGVSQPQHF | TGTGCCAGCACCCCCCGGACAGGGGTGAGTCAGCCCCAGCATTTT
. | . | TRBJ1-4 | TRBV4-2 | CASSQSGPLLEKLFF | TGTGCCAGCAGCCAGTCGGGTCCCCTCTTAGAAAAACTGTTTTTT
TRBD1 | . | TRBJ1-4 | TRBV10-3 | CAISTSGTGSNEKLFF | TGTGCCATCAGCACCTCGGGGACAGGGTCGAATGAAAAACTGTTTTTT
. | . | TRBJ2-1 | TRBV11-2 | CASSFRTGGVNEQFF | TGTGCCAGCAGCTTCCGGACAGGCGGGGTGAATGAGCAGTTCTTC
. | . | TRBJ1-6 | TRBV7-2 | CASSFLGGGNSPLHF | TGTGCCAGCAGCTTTTTAGGGGGGGGAAATTCACCCCTCCACTTT
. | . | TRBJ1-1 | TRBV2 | CASRPERLSTEAFF | TGTGCCAGCAGGCCGGAGAGATTGAGTACTGAAGCTTTCTTT
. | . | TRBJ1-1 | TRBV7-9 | CASSLGGRETFF | TGTGCCAGCAGCTTAGGGGGTCGGGAGACTTTCTTT
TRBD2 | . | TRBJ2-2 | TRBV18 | CASSRNTGLETGELFF | TGTGCCAGCTCACGCAATACAGGACTAGAAACCGGGGAGCTGTTTTTT
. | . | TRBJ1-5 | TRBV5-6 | CASSVRGAEPQHF | TGTGCCAGCAGCGTTCGCGGGGCTGAGCCCCAGCATTTT
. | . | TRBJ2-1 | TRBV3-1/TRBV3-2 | CASSQVSEQFF | TGTGCCAGCAGCCAAGTCTCCGAGCAGTTCTTC
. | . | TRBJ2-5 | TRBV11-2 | CASSLFGETQYF | TGTGCCAGCAGCTTGTTCGGAGAGACCCAGTACTTC
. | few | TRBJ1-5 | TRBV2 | CASRQTYSNQPQHF | TGTGCCAGCAGACAGACATATAGCAATCAGCCCCAGCATTTT
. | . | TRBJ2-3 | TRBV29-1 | CSVEEPQGTDTQYF | TGCAGCGTTGAAGAGCCGCAGGGCACAGATACGCAGTATTTT
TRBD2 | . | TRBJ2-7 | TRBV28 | CASTPPNAGELVQYF | TGTGCCAGCACCCCTCCCAACGCGGGAGAGTTGGTACAGTACTTC
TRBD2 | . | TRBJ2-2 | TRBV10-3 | CAISETSGGPNTGELFF | TGTGCCATCAGTGAGACTAGCGGGGGGCCGAACACCGGGGAGCTGTTTTTT
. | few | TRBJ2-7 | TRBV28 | CASSLGQLNYEQYF | TGTGCCAGCAGTCTCGGACAGCTAAACTACGAGCAGTACTTC
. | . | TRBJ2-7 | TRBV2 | CASMAELVYEQYF | TGTGCCAGCATGGCGGAGTTGGTTTACGAGCAGTACTTC
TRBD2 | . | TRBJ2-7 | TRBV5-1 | CASSLEASGSSSYEQYF | TGCGCCAGCAGCTTGGAGGCTAGCGGGAGCTCATCCTACGAGCAGTACTTC
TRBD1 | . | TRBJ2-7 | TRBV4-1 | CASSNSERTGGYEQYF | TGCGCCAGCAGCAATTCGGAACGGACAGGGGGCTACGAGCAGTACTTC